This record looks at one TCR beta chain sequence and its context. The antigen remains unidentified. These data come from a study of T-cell reconstitution after alpha-beta-depleted transplantation in children. V was pared by 7 bases and J by 7 bases, with 12 bases of the junction left unmatched. The CDR3 is 14 amino acids. Germline CDR1 SGHTA, CDR2 FQGNSA. Study findings and constraints: Some patients owed their high day-60 TCRbeta diversity to surviving recipient T cells and thymic progenitors. In patients about two months after transplant, alpha-beta T cells reportedly arose from several hundred expanded graft clones. Among T cells one year after transplant, newly produced cells accounted for most counts and diversity.

Unique molecular identifiers were used in preparing the TCRbeta library. One entry per CDR3 protein, called by TCRdb with MiXCR from the PCR reads. The sample contains hundreds of thousands of distinct CDR3 sequences, over 10% of which appear only once. The rearrangement uses TRBV7-2 and TRBJ2-5, with TRBD1 matching over 7 bases. The TCR was taken from a male patient younger than 18 who had a stem cell transplant for acute myeloid leukemia, so the T cells may come from the graft donor. Sequencing was performed on PBMCs, mostly from graft donor cells, taken 360 days after TCRalphabeta/CD19-depleted stem cell transplant. CDR3 amino acids: CASNFPQGSGTQYF. The CDR3 nucleotides read TGTGCCAGCAACTTTCCACAGGGGAGTGGGACCCAGTACTTC.